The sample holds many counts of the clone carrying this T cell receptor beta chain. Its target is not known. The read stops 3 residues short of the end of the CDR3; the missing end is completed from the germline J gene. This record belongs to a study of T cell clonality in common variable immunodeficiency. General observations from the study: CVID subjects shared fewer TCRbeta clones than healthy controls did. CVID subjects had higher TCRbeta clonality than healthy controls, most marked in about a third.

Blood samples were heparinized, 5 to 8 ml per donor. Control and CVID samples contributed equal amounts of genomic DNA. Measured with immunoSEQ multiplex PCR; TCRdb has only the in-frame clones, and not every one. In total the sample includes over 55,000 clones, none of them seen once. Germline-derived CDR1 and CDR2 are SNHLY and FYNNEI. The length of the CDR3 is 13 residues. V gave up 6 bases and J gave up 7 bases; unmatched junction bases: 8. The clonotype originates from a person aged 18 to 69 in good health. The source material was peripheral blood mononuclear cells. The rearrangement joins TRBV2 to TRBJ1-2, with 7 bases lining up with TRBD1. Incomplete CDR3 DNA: TGTGCCAGCAGCGCGGGACAGCGTTCTGGC. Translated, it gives CASSAGQRSG. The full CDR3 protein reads CASSAGQRSGYTF.